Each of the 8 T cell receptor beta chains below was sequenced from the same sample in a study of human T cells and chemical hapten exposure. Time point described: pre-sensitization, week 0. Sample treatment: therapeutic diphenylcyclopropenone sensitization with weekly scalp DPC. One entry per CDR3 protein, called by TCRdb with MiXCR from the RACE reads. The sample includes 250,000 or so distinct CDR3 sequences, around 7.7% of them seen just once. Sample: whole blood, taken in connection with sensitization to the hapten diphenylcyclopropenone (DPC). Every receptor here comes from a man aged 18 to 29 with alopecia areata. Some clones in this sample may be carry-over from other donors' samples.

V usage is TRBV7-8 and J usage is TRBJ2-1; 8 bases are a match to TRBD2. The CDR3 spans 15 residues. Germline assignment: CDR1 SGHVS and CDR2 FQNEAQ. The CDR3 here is CATGGARFRNNEQFF. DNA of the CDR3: TGTGCAACCGGGGGGGCCAGGTTTCGAAACAATGAGCAGTTCTTC.

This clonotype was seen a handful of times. CDR3 residues: CASSLSRGARTDTQYF. The CDR3 coding sequence is TGTGCCAGCAGTTTATCCCGCGGGGCCCGCACAGATACGCAGTATTTT. This chain joins TRBV27 and TRBJ2-3, with a possible D match to TRBD2 (6 bases). Germline assignment: CDR1 MNHEY and CDR2 SMNVEV (reference sequence). The CDR3 runs to 16 residues. V lost 0 bases to trimming and J lost 1 base, with 11 bases between them.

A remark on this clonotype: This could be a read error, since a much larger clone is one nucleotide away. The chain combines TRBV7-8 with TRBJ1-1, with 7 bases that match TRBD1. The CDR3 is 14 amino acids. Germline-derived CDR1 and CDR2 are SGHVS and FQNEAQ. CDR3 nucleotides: TGTGACAGCAGCTTTAACAGGGGCGGGACTGAAGCTTTCTTT. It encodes CDSSFNRGGTEAFF.

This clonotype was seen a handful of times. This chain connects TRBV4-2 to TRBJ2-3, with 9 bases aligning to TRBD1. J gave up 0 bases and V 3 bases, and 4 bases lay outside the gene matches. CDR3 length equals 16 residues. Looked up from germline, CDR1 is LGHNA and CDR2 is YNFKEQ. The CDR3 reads CASSHTGGLSTDTQYF. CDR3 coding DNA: TGTGCCAGCAGCCACACAGGGGGCCTTAGCACAGATACGCAGTATTTT.

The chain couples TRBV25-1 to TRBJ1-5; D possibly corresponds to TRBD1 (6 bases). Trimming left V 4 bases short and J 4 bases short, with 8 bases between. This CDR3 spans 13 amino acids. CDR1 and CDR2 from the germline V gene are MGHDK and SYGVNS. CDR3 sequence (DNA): TGTGCCAGCAGTGGACAGGTAAATCAGCCCCAGCATTTT. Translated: CASSGQVNQPQHF.

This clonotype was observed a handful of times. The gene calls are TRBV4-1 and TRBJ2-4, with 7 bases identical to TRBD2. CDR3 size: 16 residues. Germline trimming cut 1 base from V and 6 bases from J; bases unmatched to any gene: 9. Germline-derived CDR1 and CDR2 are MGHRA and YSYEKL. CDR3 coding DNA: TGCGCCAGCAGCCAAGCCCCCGGGACTACAGCAAACATTCAGTACTTC. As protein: CASSQAPGTTANIQYF.

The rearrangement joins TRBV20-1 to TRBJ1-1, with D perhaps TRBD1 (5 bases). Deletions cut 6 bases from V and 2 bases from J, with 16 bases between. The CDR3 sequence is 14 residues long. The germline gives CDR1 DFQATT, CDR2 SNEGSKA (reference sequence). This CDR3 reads CSATRGRPNTEAFF. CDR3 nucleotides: TGCAGTGCCACCCGGGGCAGACCCAACACTGAAGCTTTCTTT.

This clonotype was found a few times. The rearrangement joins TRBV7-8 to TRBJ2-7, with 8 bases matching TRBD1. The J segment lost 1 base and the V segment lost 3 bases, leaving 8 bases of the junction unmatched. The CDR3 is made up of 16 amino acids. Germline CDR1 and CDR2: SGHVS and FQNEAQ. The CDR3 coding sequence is TGTGCCAGCAGCTTCCCTCGGACAGGGAATTCCTACGAGCAGTACTTC. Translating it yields CASSFPRTGNSYEQYF.